Listed below are T cell receptor beta chains from one sample, sequenced in a study of blood T cells in healthy people across ages. TCRdb reprocessed the 5' RACE reads with MiXCR, giving one entry per CDR3 protein. The sample yields 1.5 million to 2 million distinct CDR3 sequences, 39% seen once. Input material: blood. The receptors were gathered from a human donor in good health. Each CDR3 is given without its conserved first and last residue. Each record gives: CDR3 protein, clone size, V gene, J gene. A row's size may be missing; if present it is once, few, many or a size class.

CDR3 protein: ASRRDIEKLF; clone size: few; V gene: TRBV28; J gene: TRBJ1-4
CDR3 protein: ASSYPAQPQH; clone size: few; V gene: TRBV6-2/TRBV6-3; J gene: TRBJ1-5
CDR3 protein: ASSVEGENYEQY; clone size: few; V gene: TRBV9; J gene: TRBJ2-7
CDR3 protein: ASGLVLLAGGGDTQY; clone size: .; V gene: TRBV12-5; J gene: TRBJ2-3
CDR3 protein: ASSEGPAVYEQY; clone size: once; V gene: TRBV21-1; J gene: TRBJ2-7
CDR3 protein: ASRGPRNQPQH; clone size: .; V gene: TRBV6-2/TRBV6-3; J gene: TRBJ1-5
CDR3 protein: ASGFTLQGGRAKNIQY; clone size: .; V gene: TRBV12-5; J gene: TRBJ2-4
CDR3 protein: SARAGTGKDNSPLH; clone size: many; V gene: TRBV20-1; J gene: TRBJ1-6
CDR3 protein: ASSTHDSEAF; clone size: .; V gene: TRBV4-1; J gene: TRBJ1-1
CDR3 protein: ASSQAVRGQARDIQY; clone size: .; V gene: TRBV3-1; J gene: TRBJ2-4
CDR3 protein: ASSQILSGTQSTNEKRF; clone size: .; V gene: TRBV4-2; J gene: TRBJ1-4
CDR3 protein: ASSSTQGRRETQY; clone size: few; V gene: TRBV6-2/TRBV6-3; J gene: TRBJ2-5
CDR3 protein: ASSLTGVEAGIYNEQF; clone size: .; V gene: TRBV7-3; J gene: TRBJ2-1
CDR3 protein: ASSLGWASGGPYNEQF; clone size: few; V gene: TRBV7-9; J gene: TRBJ2-1
CDR3 protein: ASSQRQGGTNEKLF; clone size: few; V gene: TRBV4-2; J gene: TRBJ1-4
CDR3 protein: ASSWGSQETQY; clone size: many; V gene: TRBV5-5; J gene: TRBJ2-5